This T cell receptor (beta chain) was obtained from a study of blood T cell repertoires in COVID-19. Clones were sequenced by immunoSEQ multiplex PCR, and TCRdb holds only the in-frame ones, with some missing. This sample has approximately 130,000 clones, with more than 80% found just once. In germline, CDR1 is SEHNR, CDR2 FQNEAQ (reference sequence). The ends were cut back, 0 bases at V and 5 bases at J, with 13 bases in the middle. The CDR3 totals 15 residues. The source of this sequence is a human donor in a cohort sampled during active COVID-19. The chain uses TRBV7-9 and TRBJ2-5, with a tentative D call TRBD2 (6 bases). The sample comprised peripheral blood. The CDR3 here is CASSLARSGVETQYF. CDR3 in DNA: TGTGCCAGCAGCTTAGCGCGGTCGGGAGTGGAGACCCAGTACTTC.